Below, 8 T cell receptor beta chains from the same sample are listed, as sequenced in a study of blood T cells in healthy people across ages. For the second PCR, which ran for about 6 to 11 cycles, a sample-barcoded 5' primer and a J-beta primer mix were used. TCRdb ran MiXCR on the 5' RACE reads and lists one entry per CDR3 protein. The sample yields approximately 360,000 distinct CDR3 sequences, over 45% seen once. Sequencing input: blood. The source is a man aged 60-69 years in good health.

CDR3 residues: CASKEGANSYNEQFF. The CDR3 coding sequence is TGTGCCAGCAAGGAGGGGGCCAACTCCTACAATGAGCAGTTCTTC. The chain combines TRBV12-3 or TRBV12-4 with TRBJ2-1, with D perhaps TRBD1 (7 bases). Trimming shortened V by 7 bases and J by 0 bases, and 13 bases separated the two germline ends. This CDR3 has 15 amino acids.

The genes are TRBV7-6 and TRBJ2-1; 8 positions match TRBD1. V shed 5 bases, J shed 7 bases, and the junction held 13 bases outside the gene matches. Germline CDR1 and CDR2: SGHVS and FNYEAQ. The CDR3 has 16 amino acids. CDR3 DNA: TGTGCCAGCAGCCCAAGTTCCAGGGGGCGGCGAAATGAGCAGTTCTTC. This encodes CASSPSSRGRRNEQFF.

The gene calls are TRBV20-1 and TRBJ2-5; a possible D gene is TRBD1 (6 bases). Matching the DNA end better, TRBJ2-7 makes the J call doubtful. Germline assignment: CDR1 DFQATT and CDR2 SNEGSKA (reference sequence). CDR3 size: 13 residues. CDR3 amino acids: CSAKDRPDYEQYF. The CDR3 DNA is TGCAGTGCTAAAGACAGGCCGGACTACGAGCAGTACTTC.

The J gene is TRBJ2-1, the V gene TRBV20-1; 9 nucleotides align to TRBD2. CDR3 length: 14 residues. Germline trimming cut 0 bases from V and 8 bases from J; bases unmatched to any gene: 5. Per the germline V gene, CDR1 is DFQATT and CDR2 is SNEGSKA (reference sequence). The CDR3, as DNA: TGCAGTGCTAGAGAGGGCGGGGGGGCCGATGAGCAGTTCTTC. It encodes CSAREGGGADEQFF.

The DNA for the CDR3 is TGTGCCAGCAGTCGACAGGGGGCCCTCAATCAGCCCCAGCATTTT. This translates into CASSRQGALNQPQHF. V and J are TRBV12-3 or TRBV12-4 and TRBJ1-5; 10 positions match TRBD1. There are 15 residues in the CDR3. The ends lost 5 bases at V and 3 bases at J; junction bases unmatched: 4.

The chain has TRBV29-1 and TRBJ2-7; D might be TRBD1 (6 bases). The CDR3 consists of 15 residues. Trimming pared 2 bases from V and 0 bases from J, leaving 14 bases between. Germline V gives CDR1 SQVTM, CDR2 ANQGSEA. As DNA, the CDR3 is TGCAGCGTTGAAAGGTTTGGGACACCCTCCTACGAGCAGTACTTC. Translation gives CSVERFGTPSYEQYF.

This clonotype was seen a few times. J is TRBJ2-5 and V is TRBV6-5, with 8 bases fitting TRBD1. J was trimmed by 0 bases and V by 5 bases; bases with no gene match: 8. CDR1 is MNHEY and CDR2 is SVGAGI in the germline V gene. The CDR3 runs 16 residues. In DNA form, the CDR3 reads TGTGCCAGCAGTAGGGAGACAGGGGCTTACCAAGAGACCCAGTACTTC. Translation: CASSRETGAYQETQYF.

The V gene is TRBV10-3, the J gene TRBJ2-1, with TRBD2 matching over 8 bases. The length of the CDR3 is 16 residues. The germline gives CDR1 ENHRY, CDR2 SYGVKD. V dropped 7 bases and J dropped 5; count of bases not matched to a gene: 13. The CDR3 sequence: CAINGEREFTHNEQFF. As DNA, the CDR3 is TGTGCCATCAACGGCGAGCGGGAGTTTACCCACAATGAGCAGTTCTTC.